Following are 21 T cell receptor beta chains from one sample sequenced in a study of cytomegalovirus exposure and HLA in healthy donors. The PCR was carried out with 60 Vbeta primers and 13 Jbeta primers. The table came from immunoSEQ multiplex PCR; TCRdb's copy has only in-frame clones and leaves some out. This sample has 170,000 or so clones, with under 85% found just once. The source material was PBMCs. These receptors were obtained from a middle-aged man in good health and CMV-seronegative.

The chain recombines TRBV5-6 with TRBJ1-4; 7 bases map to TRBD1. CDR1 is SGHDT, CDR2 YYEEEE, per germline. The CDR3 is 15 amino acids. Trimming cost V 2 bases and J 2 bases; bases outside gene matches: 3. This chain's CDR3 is CASSFEQGTNEKLFF. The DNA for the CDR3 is TGTGCCAGCAGCTTTGAACAGGGGACTAATGAAAAACTGTTTTTT.

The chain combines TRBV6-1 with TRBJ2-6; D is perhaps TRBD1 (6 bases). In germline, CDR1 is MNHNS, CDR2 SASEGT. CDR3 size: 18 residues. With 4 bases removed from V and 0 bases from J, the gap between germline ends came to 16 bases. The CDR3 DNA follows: TGTGCCAGCAGTGGAAGGACAGCTTTCAGCTCTGGGGCCAACGTCCTGACTTTC. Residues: CASSGRTAFSSGANVLTF.

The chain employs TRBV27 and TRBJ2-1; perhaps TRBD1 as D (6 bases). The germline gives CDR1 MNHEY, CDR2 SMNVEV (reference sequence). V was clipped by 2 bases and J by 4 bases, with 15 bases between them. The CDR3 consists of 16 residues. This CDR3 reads CASSLRPRGLYNEQFF. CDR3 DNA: TGTGCCAGCAGTTTACGTCCCAGGGGCCTATACAATGAGCAGTTCTTC.

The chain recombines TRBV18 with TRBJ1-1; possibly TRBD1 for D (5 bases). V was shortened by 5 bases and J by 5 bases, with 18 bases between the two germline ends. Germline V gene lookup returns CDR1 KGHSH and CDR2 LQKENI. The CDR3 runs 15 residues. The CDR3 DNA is TGTGCCAGCTCAAAGGGGCTGGTCTCCGGTACTGAAGCTTTCTTT. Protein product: CASSKGLVSGTEAFF.

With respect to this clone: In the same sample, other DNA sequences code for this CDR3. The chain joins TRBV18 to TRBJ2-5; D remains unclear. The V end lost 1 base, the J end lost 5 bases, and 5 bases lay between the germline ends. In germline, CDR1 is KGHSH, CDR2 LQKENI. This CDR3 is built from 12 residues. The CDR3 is CASSPREETQYF. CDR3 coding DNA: TGTGCCAGCTCACCACGTGAGGAGACCCAGTACTTC.

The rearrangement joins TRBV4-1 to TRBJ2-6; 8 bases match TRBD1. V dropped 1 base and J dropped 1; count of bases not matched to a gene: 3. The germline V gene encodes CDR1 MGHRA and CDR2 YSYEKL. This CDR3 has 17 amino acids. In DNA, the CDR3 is TGCGCCAGCAGCCAAGCTCGGACAGGGTCTGGGGCCAACGTCCTGACTTTC. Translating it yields CASSQARTGSGANVLTF.

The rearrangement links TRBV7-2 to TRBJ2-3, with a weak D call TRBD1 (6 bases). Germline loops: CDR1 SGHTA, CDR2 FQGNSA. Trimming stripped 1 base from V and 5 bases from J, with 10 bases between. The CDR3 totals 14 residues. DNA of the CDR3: TGTGCCAGCAGCTTAGGCCAGGGGATAGATACGCAGTATTTT. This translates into CASSLGQGIDTQYF.

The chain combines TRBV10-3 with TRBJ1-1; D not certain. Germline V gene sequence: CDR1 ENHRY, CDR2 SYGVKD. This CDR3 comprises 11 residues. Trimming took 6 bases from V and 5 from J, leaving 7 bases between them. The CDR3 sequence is CAIREETEAFF. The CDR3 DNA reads TGTGCCATCAGAGAGGAGACTGAAGCTTTCTTT.

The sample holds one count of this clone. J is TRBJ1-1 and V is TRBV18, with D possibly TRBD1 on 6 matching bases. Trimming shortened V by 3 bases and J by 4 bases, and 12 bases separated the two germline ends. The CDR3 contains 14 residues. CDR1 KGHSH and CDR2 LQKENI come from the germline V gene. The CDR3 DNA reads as TGTGCCAGCTCACCTGCACAGGGTAGCACTGAAGCTTTCTTT. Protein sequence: CASSPAQGSTEAFF.

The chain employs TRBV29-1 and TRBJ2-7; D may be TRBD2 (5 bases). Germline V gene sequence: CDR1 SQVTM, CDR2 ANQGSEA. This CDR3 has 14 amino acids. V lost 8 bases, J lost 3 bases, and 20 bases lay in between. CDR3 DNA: TGCAGCCTCTCAGAAAGGACGGGAATCTACGAGCAGTACTTC. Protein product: CSLSERTGIYEQYF.

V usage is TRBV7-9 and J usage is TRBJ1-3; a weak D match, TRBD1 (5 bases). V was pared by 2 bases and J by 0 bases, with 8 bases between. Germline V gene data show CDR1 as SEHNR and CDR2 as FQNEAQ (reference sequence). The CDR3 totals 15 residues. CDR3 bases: TGTGCCAGCAGCTTAATGGGGGGCTCTGGAAACACCATATATTTT. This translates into CASSLMGGSGNTIYF. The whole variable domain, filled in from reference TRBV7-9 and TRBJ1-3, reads DTGVSQNPRHKITKRGQNVTFRCDPISEHNRLYWYRQTLGQGPEFLTYFQNEAQLEKSRLLSDRFSAERPKGSFSTLEIQRTEQGDSAMYLCASSLMGGSGNTIYFGEGSWLTVV.

In nucleotides, the CDR3 is TGTGCCAGCAGCACAGGGAGGGGACGTACCGGGGAGCTGTTTTTT. It translates to CASSTGRGRTGELFF. The V call is TRBV7-3, the J call TRBJ2-2; the D gene is possibly TRBD2 (7 bases). Trimming took off 5 bases at V and 5 bases at J, with 15 bases between the two ends. The CDR3 spans 15 residues. Germline V gene data show CDR1 as SGHTA and CDR2 as FQGTGA.

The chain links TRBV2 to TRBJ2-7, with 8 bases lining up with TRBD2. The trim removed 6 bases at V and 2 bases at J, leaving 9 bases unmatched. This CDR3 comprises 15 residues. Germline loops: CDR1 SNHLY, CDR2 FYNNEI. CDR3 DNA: TGTGCCAGCAGCCCATCGGGGCGGGGGGCCTACGAGCAGTACTTC. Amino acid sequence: CASSPSGRGAYEQYF.

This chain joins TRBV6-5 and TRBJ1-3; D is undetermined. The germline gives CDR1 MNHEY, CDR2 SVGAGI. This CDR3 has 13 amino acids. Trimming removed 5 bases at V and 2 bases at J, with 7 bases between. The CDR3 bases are TGTGCCAGCAGTGAGTATACTGGAAACACCATATATTTT. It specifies CASSEYTGNTIYF.

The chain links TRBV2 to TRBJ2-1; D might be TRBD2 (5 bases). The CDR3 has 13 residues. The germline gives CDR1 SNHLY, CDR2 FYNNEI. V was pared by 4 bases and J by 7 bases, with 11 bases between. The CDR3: CASSVEGVNEQFF. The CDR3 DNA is TGTGCCAGCAGTGTTGAGGGTGTTAATGAGCAGTTCTTC.

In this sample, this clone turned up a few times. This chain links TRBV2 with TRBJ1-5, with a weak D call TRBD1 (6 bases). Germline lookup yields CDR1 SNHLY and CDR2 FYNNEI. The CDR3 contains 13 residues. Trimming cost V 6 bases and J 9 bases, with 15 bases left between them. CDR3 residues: CASRQDSVMPQHF. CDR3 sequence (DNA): TGTGCCAGCAGACAGGACAGTGTCATGCCCCAGCATTTT.

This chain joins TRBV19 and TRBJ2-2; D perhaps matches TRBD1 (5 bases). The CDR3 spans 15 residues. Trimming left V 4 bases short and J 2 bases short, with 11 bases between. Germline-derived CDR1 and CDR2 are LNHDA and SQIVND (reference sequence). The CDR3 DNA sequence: TGTGCCAGTAGTAAGGGGCAGGTTAACACCGGGGAGCTGTTTTTT. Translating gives CASSKGQVNTGELFF.

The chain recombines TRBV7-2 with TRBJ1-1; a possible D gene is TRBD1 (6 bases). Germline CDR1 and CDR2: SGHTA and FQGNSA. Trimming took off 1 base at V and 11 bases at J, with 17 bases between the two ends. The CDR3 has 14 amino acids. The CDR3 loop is CASSLDGGHGGAFF. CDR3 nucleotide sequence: TGTGCCAGCAGCTTAGATGGGGGCCACGGTGGGGCTTTCTTT.

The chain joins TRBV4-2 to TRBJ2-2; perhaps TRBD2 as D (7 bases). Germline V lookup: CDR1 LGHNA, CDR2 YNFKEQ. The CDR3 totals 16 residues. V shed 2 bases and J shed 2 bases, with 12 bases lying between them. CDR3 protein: CASSQRGTTNTGELFF. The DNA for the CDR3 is TGTGCCAGCAGCCAAAGGGGGACTACTAACACCGGGGAGCTGTTTTTT.

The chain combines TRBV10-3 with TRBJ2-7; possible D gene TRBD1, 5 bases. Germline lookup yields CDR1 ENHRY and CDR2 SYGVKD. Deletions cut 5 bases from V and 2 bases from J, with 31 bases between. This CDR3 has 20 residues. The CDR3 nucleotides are TGTGCCATCAGTTTTCCAGACGGTAGCTCTCACAGGTCGTCGCCCTACGAGCAGTACTTC. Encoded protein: CAISFPDGSSHRSSPYEQYF.

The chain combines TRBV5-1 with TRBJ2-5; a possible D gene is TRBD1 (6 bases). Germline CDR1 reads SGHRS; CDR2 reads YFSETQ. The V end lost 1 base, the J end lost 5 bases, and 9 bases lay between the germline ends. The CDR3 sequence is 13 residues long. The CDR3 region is CASSLQGWETQYF. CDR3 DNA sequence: TGCGCCAGCAGCTTGCAGGGGTGGGAGACCCAGTACTTC.